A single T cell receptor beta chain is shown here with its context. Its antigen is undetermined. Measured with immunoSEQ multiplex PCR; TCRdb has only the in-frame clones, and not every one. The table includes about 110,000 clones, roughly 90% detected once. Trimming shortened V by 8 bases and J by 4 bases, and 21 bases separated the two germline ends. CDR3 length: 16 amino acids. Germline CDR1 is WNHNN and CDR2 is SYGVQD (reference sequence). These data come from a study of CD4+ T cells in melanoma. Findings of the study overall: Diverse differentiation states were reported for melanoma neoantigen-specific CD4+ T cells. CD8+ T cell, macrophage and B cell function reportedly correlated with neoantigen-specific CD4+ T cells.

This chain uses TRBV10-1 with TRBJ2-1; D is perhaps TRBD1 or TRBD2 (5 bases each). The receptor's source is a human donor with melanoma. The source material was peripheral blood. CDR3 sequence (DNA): TGCGCCAGCGGGACCCGGGGCCTTTATTGGTACAATGAGCAGTTCTTC. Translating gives CASGTRGLYWYNEQFF.